Shown below are 2 T cell receptor beta chains from a single sample sequenced in a study of beta chain features in type 1 diabetes. The authors reverse transcribed all of the isolated RNA, so sequencing captured expressed TCRB transcripts. Assay: immunoSEQ multiplex PCR; the TCRdb copy retains only in-frame clones and omits some. In the table there are over 700,000 clones, roughly a sixth of which are singletons. The sequenced sample consisted of naive CD4+ T cells from blood. These receptors all come from a woman younger than 35 in good health.

In the case of this clone: The sample has other DNA sequences that encode this CDR3 too. This chain connects TRBV6-5 to TRBJ1-3, with D unclear. The CDR3 is 14 amino acids. Germline loops: CDR1 MNHEY, CDR2 SVGAGI. V lost 2 bases to trimming and J lost 4 bases, with 9 bases between them. CDR3 nucleotide sequence: TGTGCCAGCAGTTACACCCGCCGGGGAAACACCATATATTTT. The encoded protein is CASSYTRRGNTIYF.

The sample holds a few counts of this clone. The CDR3 protein is CASRLAGGLQNTQYF. The CDR3, as DNA: TGTGCCAGCAGACTAGCGGGAGGACTTCAAAATACGCAGTATTTT. The gene calls are TRBV28 and TRBJ2-3; 12 bases align to TRBD2. Germline CDR1 reads MDHEN; CDR2 reads SYDVKM. The J segment lost 7 bases and the V segment lost 6 bases, leaving 8 bases of the junction unmatched. The CDR3 runs to 15 residues.